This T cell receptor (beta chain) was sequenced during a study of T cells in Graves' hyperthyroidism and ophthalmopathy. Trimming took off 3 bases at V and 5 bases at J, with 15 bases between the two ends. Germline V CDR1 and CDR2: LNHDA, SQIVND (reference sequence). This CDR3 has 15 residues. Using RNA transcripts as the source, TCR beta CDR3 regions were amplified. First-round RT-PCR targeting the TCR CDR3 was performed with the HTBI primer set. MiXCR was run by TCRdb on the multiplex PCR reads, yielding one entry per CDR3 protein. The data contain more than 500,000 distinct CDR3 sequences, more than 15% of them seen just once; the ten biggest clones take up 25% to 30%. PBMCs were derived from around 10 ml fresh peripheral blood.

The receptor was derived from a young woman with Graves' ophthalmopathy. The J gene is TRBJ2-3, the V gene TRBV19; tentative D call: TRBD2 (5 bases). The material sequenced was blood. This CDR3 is CASSILAGREDTQYF. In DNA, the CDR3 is TGTGCCAGTAGTATTCTGGCGGGTAGGGAAGATACGCAGTATTTT.